The rows below give T cell receptor beta chains drawn from one sample of a study of T cells after yellow fever vaccination. A single record per CDR3 protein comes from TCRdb applying MiXCR to the 5' RACE reads. This repertoire shows under 150,000 distinct CDR3 sequences, about 7.7% found once; its top ten account for roughly 0.73%. The sequences come from CD4+ T cells sorted from PBMCs, collected 5 days after the yellow fever booster vaccination. The receptors come from a young man who received the YFV17D yellow fever vaccine. The CDR3 runs from the conserved cysteine through the conserved F or W. D genes are given only for firm matches. The size of a clone is reported for some rows only, either as once, few or many, or as a class for expanded clones.

v_call	d_call	clone_size	j_call	cdr3_nt	cdr3_aa
TRBV1	.	.	TRBJ2-3	TGCACCAGCAGCCAAGATCTTGTAGTAGCGGGAGTAAAGGGAAGCACAGATACGCAGTATTTT	CTSSQDLVVAGVKGSTDTQYF
TRBV4-1	.	few	TRBJ1-2	TGCGCCAGCAGCCAAGATGGGTGGGCCCCCTATGGCTACACCTTC	CASSQDGWAPYGYTF
TRBV12-3/TRBV12-4	TRBD1	.	TRBJ1-5	TGTGCCAGCAGTTTTCAGGGCCAGGGGGGGGGTTTGAGCAATCAGCCCCAGCATTTT	CASSFQGQGGGLSNQPQHF
TRBV12-3/TRBV12-4	.	many	TRBJ2-1	TGTGCCAGCAGTAAATTCCTCTTGCGGGGTGAGCAGTTCTTC	CASSKFLLRGEQFF
TRBV28	.	many	TRBJ2-7	TGTGCCAGCAGTTTAGGAGTATACGAGCAGTACTTC	CASSLGVYEQYF
TRBV5-1	TRBD2	many	TRBJ2-1	TGCGCCAGCAGCTTGTGGACTAGCGGGAGTGAGGAGCAGTTCTTC	CASSLWTSGSEEQFF
TRBV4-3	.	few	TRBJ1-2	TGCGCCAGCAGCCTTCTAGGGGACTATGGCTACACCTTC	CASSLLGDYGYTF
TRBV7-8	TRBD2	many	TRBJ2-5	TGTGCCAGCAGCTTAGGGGGAGGGCAAGAGACCCAGTACTTC	CASSLGGGQETQYF
TRBV7-2	.	many	TRBJ2-7	TGTGCCAGCAGCCAGACGTTGGTGGGAGTCGACGAGCAGTACTTC	CASSQTLVGVDEQYF
TRBV7-9	.	many	TRBJ1-5	TGTGCCAGCAGCTTAGAAGGGGGGACACCTTATAGCAATCAGCCCCAGCATTTT	CASSLEGGTPYSNQPQHF
TRBV7-9	TRBD1	many	TRBJ2-5	TGTGCCAGCAGCTTAGCAGGGGGCCATGAGACCCAGTACTTC	CASSLAGGHETQYF
TRBV7-8	TRBD1	many	TRBJ1-4	TGTGCCAGCAGTTCAGGACAGGGGCCTGAAAAACTGTTTTTT	CASSSGQGPEKLFF
TRBV20-1	.	many	TRBJ2-3	TGCAGTGCTAGAGATCACATATCAGCAGATACGCAGTATTTT	CSARDHISADTQYF
TRBV12-3/TRBV12-4	TRBD1	many	TRBJ1-5	TGTGCCAGCAGTTTGCAGGGGGCCTCCCAGCCCCAGCATTTT	CASSLQGASQPQHF
TRBV12-3/TRBV12-4	.	many	TRBJ2-5	TGTGCCAGCAGTTATGGAGCGACCCAGTACTTC	CASSYGATQYF
TRBV12-3/TRBV12-4	.	many	TRBJ2-3	TGTGCCAGCCTCCGAGGGTTATCCACAGATACGCAGTATTTT	CASLRGLSTDTQYF
TRBV27	TRBD1	many	TRBJ1-2	TGTGCCAGCAGTTTGGACAGGGCCTATGGCTACACCTTC	CASSLDRAYGYTF
TRBV7-7	TRBD2	many	TRBJ2-7	TGTGCTAGCAGCTCCAAGACTAGCGGGAGAGCCTACGAGCAGTACTTC	CASSSKTSGRAYEQYF
TRBV20-1	.	many	TRBJ1-3	TGCAGTGCTCCTAATCGGAGGGGCTCTGGAAACACCATATATTTT	CSAPNRRGSGNTIYF
TRBV5-1	TRBD1	many	TRBJ2-5	TGCGCCAGCGGACAGGGGGCCGGCGAGACCCAGTACTTC	CASGQGAGETQYF
TRBV20-1	.	many	TRBJ1-6	TGCAGTGCTAGAGACGTACCGACAGACCGCCTCCACTTT	CSARDVPTDRLHF
TRBV4-3	.	.	TRBJ1-2	TGCGCCAGCAGTTTAGGAAGCCGACAGGCCAACTATGGCTACACCTTC	CASSLGSRQANYGYTF
TRBV29-1	.	many	TRBJ2-6	TGCAGCGTGGATGGGGGATCGAGCGCTGGGGCCAACGTCCTGACTTTC	CSVDGGSSAGANVLTF
TRBV28	.	many	TRBJ2-1	TGTGCCAGCAGTTCCCTTGACAAAGAGCAGTTCTTC	CASSSLDKEQFF
TRBV11-2	.	.	TRBJ1-5	TGTGCCAGCAGCTTAGAAGGGGGGGCGCGAAGCAATCAGCCCCAGCATTTT	CASSLEGGARSNQPQHF
TRBV7-6	TRBD1	many	TRBJ2-2	TGTGCCAGCAGCGTACCGGGACAGGGAACCGCCGGGGAGCTGTTTTTT	CASSVPGQGTAGELFF
TRBV3-1	TRBD1	many	TRBJ1-1	TGTGCCAGCAGCCAATTACCCCCGGGCAGGGGGATGACTGAAGCTTTCTTT	CASSQLPPGRGMTEAFF
TRBV7-3	.	many	TRBJ2-6	TGTGCCAGCAGCCAGGGGTCTGGGGCCAACGTCCTGACTTTC	CASSQGSGANVLTF